The 13 T cell receptor beta chains given below trace back to one sample, sequenced in a study of shared clonotypes between healthy human individuals. The protocol was immunoSEQ multiplex PCR, while the TCRdb copy is restricted to in-frame clones and leaves out a portion. Of 2 million to 3 million clones in the sample, over 85% were seen once. The sample consisted of naive CD4+ T cells from PBMCs. Subset given: CD45RA+ positively selected. These receptors were obtained from a young man in good health. Some clones in this sample may be carry-over from other donors' samples.

The chain has TRBV10-1 and TRBJ2-7, with 10 bases lining up with TRBD2. The V gene end was trimmed by 2 bases and the J gene end by 5 bases; junction bases not matched to a gene: 6. Germline V gene data show CDR1 as WNHNN and CDR2 as SYGVQD (reference sequence). The CDR3 length is 15 residues. This CDR3 is CASSEGLAGADEQYF. CDR3 bases: TGCGCCAGCAGTGAGGGCCTAGCGGGAGCAGACGAGCAGTACTTC.

This CDR3 is CASSFPGQQETQYF. Here the CDR3 DNA reads TGCGCCAGCAGCTTCCCGGGACAGCAAGAGACCCAGTACTTC. The rearrangement joins TRBV5-1 to TRBJ2-5; 7 bases are a match to TRBD1. Trimming cost V 2 bases and J 2 bases; bases outside gene matches: 3. CDR1 SGHRS and CDR2 YFSETQ come from the germline V gene. The CDR3 spans 14 residues.

This clone was recorded only once. The V and J genes are TRBV6-4 and TRBJ1-5; D uncertain. CDR1 and CDR2 (germline): MRHNA, SNTAGT. This CDR3 comprises 13 residues. Trimming shortened V by 4 bases and J by 8 bases, and 12 bases separated the two germline ends. The CDR3 nucleotides read TGTGCCAGCAGTGTAGACCGATGGAAGCCCCAGCATTTT. Translation: CASSVDRWKPQHF.

J is TRBJ2-3 and V is TRBV2; 9 nucleotides line up with TRBD1. There are 18 residues in the CDR3. Germline V gene data show CDR1 as SNHLY and CDR2 as FYNNEI. The V gene end was trimmed by 6 bases and the J gene end by 0 bases; junction bases not matched to a gene: 13. In DNA, the CDR3 is TGTGCCAGCAGGAAGGGGAGGGGACAGGGATTTAGCACAGATACGCAGTATTTT. Amino acid sequence: CASRKGRGQGFSTDTQYF.

The count of this clone is one. This chain connects TRBV29-1 to TRBJ2-7, with D perhaps matching TRBD1 (5 bases). The CDR3 consists of 16 residues. The germline CDR1 and CDR2 sequences are SQVTM and ANQGSEA. Trimming removed 6 bases at V and 0 bases at J, with 21 bases between. The CDR3 region is CSVRQPQDADSYEQYF. The CDR3 DNA reads as TGCAGCGTCCGGCAACCACAGGATGCGGACTCCTACGAGCAGTACTTC.

This sequence joins TRBV7-3 and TRBJ1-1, with TRBD1 matching 8 bases. Germline lookup yields CDR1 SGHTA and CDR2 FQGTGA. The CDR3 sequence is 14 residues long. The trim removed 5 bases at V and 5 bases at J, leaving 7 bases unmatched. The CDR3 is CASSPTGAGTEAFF. CDR3 nucleotides: TGTGCCAGCAGCCCGACAGGGGCTGGGACTGAAGCTTTCTTT.

This rearrangement joins TRBV7-2 to TRBJ2-3; D is ambiguous. This CDR3 is 13 amino acids long. Per germline, CDR1 SGHTA and CDR2 FQGNSA. Trimming removed 0 bases at V and 6 bases at J, with 7 bases between. Here the CDR3 reads CASSLASWDTQYF. CDR3 nucleotide sequence: TGTGCCAGCAGCTTAGCGTCGTGGGATACGCAGTATTTT.

In regard to this clone: The sample has other DNA sequences that encode this CDR3 too. The rearrangement joins TRBV5-1 to TRBJ2-1; D is perhaps TRBD2 (6 bases). Trimming removed 0 bases at V and 1 base at J, with 8 bases between. Germline CDR1 is SGHRS and CDR2 is YFSETQ. The CDR3 loop spans 15 amino acids. The CDR3 nucleotides are TGCGCCAGCAGCTTGGGGGGGGAGTCCTACAATGAGCAGTTCTTC. Translation: CASSLGGESYNEQFF.

V gene TRBV6-6 combines with J gene TRBJ1-6; a possible D gene is TRBD1 (6 bases). Germline assignment: CDR1 MNHNY and CDR2 SVGAGI (reference sequence). Trimming took off 4 bases at V and 2 bases at J, with 9 bases between the two ends. There are 15 residues in the CDR3. The CDR3 DNA reads as TGTGCCAGCAGTTTCGGGGGCCCCTATAATTCACCCCTCCACTTT. Translating it yields CASSFGGPYNSPLHF.

The chain carries TRBV7-2 and TRBJ1-4, with a tentative D call TRBD1 (6 bases). The CDR3 runs 15 residues. In germline, CDR1 is SGHTA, CDR2 FQGNSA. V was cut by 5 bases and J by 0 bases, with 10 bases left in between. Here the CDR3 reads CASSANRATNEKLFF. CDR3 in DNA: TGTGCCAGCAGCGCAAACAGGGCAACTAATGAAAAACTGTTTTTT.

The CDR3 here is CASSLGYDEKLFF. The CDR3 DNA sequence: TGCGCCAGCAGCTTGGGGTACGACGAAAAACTGTTTTTT. This sequence joins TRBV5-1 and TRBJ1-4; D is unclear. Germline CDR1 and CDR2: SGHRS and YFSETQ. Trimming stripped 0 bases from V and 8 bases from J, with 8 bases between. The CDR3 runs to 13 residues.

The V call is TRBV6-1, the J call TRBJ1-4, with D maybe TRBD1 (5 bases). CDR1 is MNHNS, CDR2 SASEGT, per germline. Trimming pared 6 bases from V and 0 bases from J, leaving 8 bases between. The CDR3 runs 14 residues. CDR3 bases: TGTGCCAGCAGGGACACCACAACTAATGAAAAACTGTTTTTT. The encoded protein is CASRDTTTNEKLFF.

The chain couples TRBV18 to TRBJ1-3, with 9 bases lining up with TRBD1. The length of the CDR3 is 15 residues. V was clipped by 2 bases and J by 6 bases; unmatched bases: 5. CDR1 KGHSH and CDR2 LQKENI come from the germline V gene. CDR3 bases: TGTGCCAGCTCACCAACCGGGACAGGGATAAACACCATATATTTT. Translation gives CASSPTGTGINTIYF. Variable domain in full (rest from reference TRBV18 and TRBJ1-3): NAGVMQNPRHLVRRRGQEARLRCSPMKGHSHVYWYRQLPEEGLKFMVYLQKENIIDESGMPKERFSAEFPKEGPSILRIQQVVRGDSAAYFCASSPTGTGINTIYFGEGSWLTVV.